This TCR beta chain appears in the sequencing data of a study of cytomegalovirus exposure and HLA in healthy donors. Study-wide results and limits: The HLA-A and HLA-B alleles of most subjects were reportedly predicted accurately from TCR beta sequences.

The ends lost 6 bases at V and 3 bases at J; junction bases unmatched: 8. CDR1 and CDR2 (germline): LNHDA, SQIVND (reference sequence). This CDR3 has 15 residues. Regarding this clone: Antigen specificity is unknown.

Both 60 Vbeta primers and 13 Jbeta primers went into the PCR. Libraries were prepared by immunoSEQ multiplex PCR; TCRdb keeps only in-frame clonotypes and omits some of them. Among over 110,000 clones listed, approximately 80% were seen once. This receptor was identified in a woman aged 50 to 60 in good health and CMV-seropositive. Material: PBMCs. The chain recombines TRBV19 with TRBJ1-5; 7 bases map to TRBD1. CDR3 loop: CASSSRQGANQPQHF. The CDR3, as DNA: TGTGCCAGTAGCAGCCGACAGGGAGCCAATCAGCCCCAGCATTTT.